This is a list of T cell receptor beta chains from one sample in a study of shared clonotypes between healthy human individuals. Assay: immunoSEQ multiplex PCR; the TCRdb copy retains only in-frame clones and omits some. The table lists around 2.5 million clones, 80% to 95% of them singletons. Input material: naive CD4+ T cells from PBMCs. The receptors shown here come from a young man in good health. Some clones in this sample may be carry-over from other donors' samples. The CDR3 runs from the conserved cysteine through the conserved F or W. The D gene is left open where the match is weak. Part of the rows lack a size; the others show once, few, many or a class for expanded clones.

d_call: TRBD2
v_call: TRBV27
clone_size: NA
j_call: TRBJ2-1
cdr3_aa: CASSPMTSVYNEQFF
cdr3_nt: TGTGCCAGCAGTCCAATGACTAGCGTTTACAATGAGCAGTTCTTC

d_call: NA
v_call: TRBV5-1
clone_size: NA
j_call: TRBJ2-5
cdr3_aa: CASRALVQETQYF
cdr3_nt: TGCGCCAGCAGGGCACTTGTTCAAGAGACCCAGTACTTC

d_call: NA
v_call: TRBV18
clone_size: NA
j_call: TRBJ1-2
cdr3_aa: CASSPQDRSGYTF
cdr3_nt: TGTGCCAGCTCACCACAGGACCGGAGTGGCTACACCTTC

d_call: NA
v_call: TRBV9
clone_size: once
j_call: TRBJ1-4
cdr3_aa: CASSLREGRGEKLFF
cdr3_nt: TGTGCCAGCAGCCTCCGGGAAGGTCGGGGGGAAAAACTGTTTTTT

d_call: TRBD2
v_call: TRBV27
clone_size: NA
j_call: TRBJ2-7
cdr3_aa: CASTQTSGPYEQYF
cdr3_nt: TGTGCCAGCACCCAGACTAGCGGCCCCTACGAGCAGTACTTC

d_call: NA
v_call: TRBV9
clone_size: NA
j_call: TRBJ2-1
cdr3_aa: CASSPTPGAPAVF
cdr3_nt: TGTGCCAGCAGCCCTACCCCCGGGGCCCCGGCGGTCTTC

d_call: NA
v_call: TRBV6-1
clone_size: NA
j_call: TRBJ2-7
cdr3_aa: CASSELTSFYEQYF
cdr3_nt: TGTGCCAGCAGTGAATTAACCAGCTTTTACGAGCAGTACTTC

d_call: TRBD2
v_call: TRBV27
clone_size: NA
j_call: TRBJ2-1
cdr3_aa: CASSPRWSDLLAGGPKEQFF
cdr3_nt: TGTGCCAGCAGTCCCCGTTGGTCGGACTTATTGGCGGGAGGCCCGAAGGAGCAGTTCTTC

d_call: NA
v_call: TRBV7-9
clone_size: few
j_call: TRBJ1-2
cdr3_aa: CASSLGSFGYGYTF
cdr3_nt: TGTGCCAGCAGCTTGGGCAGTTTCGGGTATGGCTACACCTTC

d_call: NA
v_call: TRBV28
clone_size: NA
j_call: TRBJ2-7
cdr3_aa: CASSFNPGLGQYF
cdr3_nt: TGTGCCAGCAGTTTCAACCCCGGGCTAGGGCAGTACTTC

d_call: NA
v_call: TRBV5-1
clone_size: NA
j_call: TRBJ1-5
cdr3_aa: CASSYTTNQPQHF
cdr3_nt: TGCGCCAGCAGCTATACCACCAATCAGCCCCAGCATTTT

d_call: TRBD2
v_call: TRBV6-6
clone_size: NA
j_call: TRBJ2-7
cdr3_aa: CASSRTSGRVSEQYF
cdr3_nt: TGTGCCAGCAGCAGGACTAGCGGGAGGGTATCCGAGCAGTACTTC

d_call: NA
v_call: TRBV30
clone_size: NA
j_call: TRBJ1-5
cdr3_aa: CAWSRPYGISPQHF
cdr3_nt: TGTGCCTGGAGCCGCCCTTATGGGATCAGCCCCCAGCATTTT

d_call: NA
v_call: TRBV7-3
clone_size: NA
j_call: TRBJ2-1
cdr3_aa: CASSLGRRGGGSEGSSYNEQFF
cdr3_nt: TGTGCCAGCAGCTTAGGCCGGAGGGGCGGAGGTTCCGAGGGGAGCTCCTACAATGAGCAGTTCTTC

d_call: TRBD1
v_call: TRBV2
clone_size: few
j_call: TRBJ1-1
cdr3_aa: CASRTRQGASEAFF
cdr3_nt: TGTGCCAGCAGAACCCGACAGGGGGCTTCTGAAGCTTTCTTT

d_call: NA
v_call: TRBV29-1
clone_size: NA
j_call: TRBJ1-1
cdr3_aa: CSFFTRRDGAFF
cdr3_nt: TGCAGCTTCTTCACCCGTCGAGACGGAGCTTTCTTT

d_call: NA
v_call: TRBV30
clone_size: once
j_call: TRBJ1-3
cdr3_aa: CAWTPDGNTIYF
cdr3_nt: TGTGCCTGGACGCCGGATGGAAACACCATATATTTT